These 25 T cell receptor beta chains originate from one sample sequenced in a study of blood T cell repertoires in COVID-19. Profiled with immunoSEQ multiplex PCR; TCRdb holds only in-frame clones, not every one. The sample consists of 400,000 or so clones, 75% to 90% of them appearing once. The sequenced sample consisted of peripheral blood. These receptors came from a woman between 35 and 50 years old with COVID-19, enrolled during active disease.

The chain couples TRBV28 to TRBJ1-5, with 9 bases lining up with TRBD1. V gave up 5 bases and J gave up 6 bases; unmatched junction bases: 8. CDR3 size: 15 residues. The germline gives CDR1 MDHEN, CDR2 SYDVKM. CDR3 sequence reads: CASSAPGQGGQPQHF. The DNA for the CDR3 is TGTGCCAGCAGTGCTCCGGGACAGGGTGGTCAGCCCCAGCATTTT.

This sequence joins TRBV5-6 and TRBJ1-2; D is unclear. Trimming took off 1 base at V and 6 bases at J, with 16 bases between the two ends. From germline, CDR1 is SGHDT and CDR2 YYEEEE. The CDR3 runs 15 residues. CDR3 DNA: TGTGCCAGCAGCTTGTACCGTTCTAGATTTGATGGCTACACCTTC. Its translation is CASSLYRSRFDGYTF.

This chain uses TRBV30 with TRBJ1-5; 7 bases fit TRBD1. Looked up from germline, CDR1 is GTSNPN and CDR2 is SVGIG (reference sequence). This CDR3 comprises 16 residues. V lost 2 bases and J lost 2; bases outside the gene matches: 9. CDR3 region: CAWSLQGRVGNQPQHF. Here the CDR3 DNA reads TGTGCCTGGAGTTTACAGGGGCGGGTCGGCAATCAGCCCCAGCATTTT.

The genes are TRBV30 and TRBJ1-2; D is uncertain. CDR1 and CDR2 (germline): GTSNPN, SVGIG (reference sequence). Trimming pared 2 bases from V and 0 bases from J, leaving 7 bases between. The CDR3 consists of 13 residues. The CDR3 coding sequence is TGTGCCTGGAGTCGAGGGCCTAACTATGGCTACACCTTC. As protein: CAWSRGPNYGYTF.

This rearrangement joins TRBV24-1 to TRBJ2-5; 12 positions match TRBD2. J lost 1 base, V lost 2 bases, and 7 bases had no gene match. Germline CDR1 reads KGHDR; CDR2 reads SFDVKD. CDR3 length equals 18 residues. CDR3 nucleotides: TGTGCCACCAGTGATTCGGGGCTAGCGGGGGGGATCCAAGAGACCCAGTACTTC. Its translation is CATSDSGLAGGIQETQYF.

The rearrangement links TRBV24-1 to TRBJ1-5, with 9 bases aligning to TRBD1. The CDR3 runs to 17 residues. Germline trimming cut 0 bases from V and 2 bases from J; bases unmatched to any gene: 4. The V gene's germline CDR1 is KGHDR and CDR2 SFDVKD. CDR3 amino acids: CATSDLLRTGGNQPQHF. The DNA for the CDR3 is TGTGCCACCAGTGATTTGCTGCGGACAGGGGGCAATCAGCCCCAGCATTTT.

The gene calls are TRBV9 and TRBJ1-1; D is undetermined. Germline V lookup: CDR1 SGDLS, CDR2 YYNGEE. Trimming left V 4 bases short and J 1 base short, with 8 bases between. CDR3 size: 13 residues. CDR3 sequence reads: CASSSDWNTEAFF. The CDR3 DNA follows: TGTGCCAGCAGCTCCGACTGGAACACTGAAGCTTTCTTT.

V and J are TRBV2 and TRBJ2-5; D remains ambiguous. CDR1 and CDR2 (germline): SNHLY, FYNNEI. Trimming took off 6 bases at V and 5 bases at J, with 16 bases between the two ends. The CDR3 runs to 14 residues. The CDR3 sequence is CASSSVLSSETQYF. The CDR3 nucleotides are TGTGCCAGCAGCTCCGTTCTAAGCTCGGAGACCCAGTACTTC.

This clone was counted a single time. The chain couples TRBV28 to TRBJ2-7, with 8 bases matching TRBD1. V gave up 4 bases and J gave up 0 bases; unmatched junction bases: 5. This CDR3 is 15 amino acids long. From germline, CDR1 is MDHEN and CDR2 SYDVKM. The CDR3 region is CASSYRDRSSYEQYF. The CDR3 DNA is TGTGCCAGCAGTTACCGGGACAGGAGCTCCTACGAGCAGTACTTC.

This clone was counted a few times. The genes are TRBV29-1 and TRBJ2-1, with 9 bases aligning to TRBD2. This CDR3 contains 16 residues. The V gene's germline CDR1 is SQVTM and CDR2 ANQGSEA. The V and J ends lost 4 bases and 5 bases, in that order; junction bases with no gene match: 12. CDR3 coding DNA: TGCAGCGTTGGGCCCAGTACGACTAGCGGAAACAATGAGCAGTTCTTC. Translating gives CSVGPSTTSGNNEQFF.

The sample holds one count of this clone. The V call is TRBV6-5, the J call TRBJ1-6; TRBD1 matches 8 bases. Germline CDR1 MNHEY, CDR2 SVGAGI. The length of the CDR3 is 15 residues. V dropped 5 bases and J dropped 10; count of bases not matched to a gene: 10. CDR3 sequence (DNA): TGTGCCAGCAGTCTAATGGAGACAGGGGAATCACCCCTCCACTTT. This translates into CASSLMETGESPLHF.

This chain uses TRBV7-2 with TRBJ2-1; 13 bases are a match to TRBD2. The V segment lost 2 bases and the J segment 10 bases; nucleotides outside the gene matches: 8. The CDR3 has 16 residues. Germline CDR1 is SGHTA and CDR2 is FQGNSA. The CDR3 DNA reads as TGTGCCAGCAGCTTACGGGGGACTAGCGGGATCCCCGAGCAGTTCTTC. This gives the protein CASSLRGTSGIPEQFF.

As concerns this clone: Other DNA variants within this sample encode the same CDR3. The gene calls are TRBV6-5 and TRBJ1-2; 10 bases line up with TRBD1. Germline CDR1 and CDR2: MNHEY and SVGAGI. The J segment lost 8 bases and the V segment lost 2 bases, leaving 5 bases of the junction unmatched. The CDR3 length is 14 residues. The CDR3 loop is CASSYRQGARGYTF. The DNA of the CDR3 is TGTGCCAGCAGTTACCGACAGGGGGCGCGAGGCTACACCTTC.

J is TRBJ2-5 and V is TRBV7-2, with D possibly TRBD2 on 5 matching bases. Germline V lookup: CDR1 SGHTA, CDR2 FQGNSA. V lost 1 base and J lost 5, with 14 bases in between. The CDR3 totals 15 residues. CDR3 region: CASSLDGSLRETQYF. For the CDR3, the DNA is TGTGCCAGCAGCTTAGATGGGAGCCTAAGGGAGACCCAGTACTTC.

V usage is TRBV7-2 and J usage is TRBJ2-7; 9 bases match TRBD2. Germline loops: CDR1 SGHTA, CDR2 FQGNSA. This CDR3 contains 14 residues. Losses at the gene ends were 6 bases for V and 2 bases for J; bases not matched to a gene: 5. The CDR3 loop reads CASRVAGATYEQYF. CDR3 coding DNA: TGTGCCAGCAGGGTAGCGGGGGCCACCTACGAGCAGTACTTC.

This chain links TRBV27 with TRBJ1-6; D is ambiguous. Germline values: CDR1 MNHEY, CDR2 SMNVEV (reference sequence). This CDR3 is 15 amino acids long. Trimming shortened V by 7 bases and J by 0 bases, and 10 bases separated the two germline ends. The CDR3 DNA is TGTGCCAGCACCGAGGAGAGCTCCTATAATTCACCCCTCCACTTT. This translates into CASTEESSYNSPLHF.

V is TRBV7-3 and J is TRBJ2-3, with a weak D call TRBD2 (6 bases). The CDR3 spans 20 residues. V was cut by 0 bases and J by 5 bases, with 27 bases left in between. From germline, CDR1 is SGHTA and CDR2 FQGTGA. CDR3 in DNA: TGTGCCAGCAGCTTAACGGGCAATCTCGGGACTTCCTCGAGTCGAGATACGCAGTATTTT. Its translation: CASSLTGNLGTSSSRDTQYF.

This clone showed up just once. V usage is TRBV2 and J usage is TRBJ1-1; D might be TRBD1 (6 bases). CDR1 SNHLY and CDR2 FYNNEI come from the germline V gene. Trimming took 1 base from V and 2 from J, leaving 20 bases between them. The CDR3 sequence is 18 residues long. The CDR3 nucleotides are TGTGCCAGCAGTGAAGGAGGCAGGGGTAGGTGGGAAAACACTGAAGCTTTCTTT. Encoded protein: CASSEGGRGRWENTEAFF.

This clone was recorded once. This chain links TRBV27 with TRBJ1-6, with D perhaps TRBD1 (6 bases). Germline V lookup: CDR1 MNHEY, CDR2 SMNVEV (reference sequence). Trimming shortened V by 6 bases and J by 9 bases, and 15 bases separated the two germline ends. The CDR3 totals 14 residues. For the CDR3, the DNA is TGTGCCAGCAGAAGTACAGGGCGGGTTTCACCCCTCCACTTT. Residues: CASRSTGRVSPLHF.

There are a few counts of this clone. The CDR3, as DNA: TGTGCCAGCAGCTTAGACAGGAACACTGAAGCTTTCTTT. Protein sequence: CASSLDRNTEAFF. This rearrangement joins TRBV7-8 to TRBJ1-1; D gene uncertain. Trimming stripped 1 base from V and 1 base from J, with 4 bases between. CDR3 length: 13 residues. Germline CDR1 SGHVS, CDR2 FQNEAQ.

Written as DNA, the CDR3 is TGTGCCAGTAGGCCACGGGGAACCGGTGAGCAGTTCTTC. Its protein is CASRPRGTGEQFF. J is TRBJ2-1 and V is TRBV19, with D maybe TRBD2 (5 bases). CDR3 size: 13 residues. V was cut by 6 bases and J by 9 bases, with 15 bases left in between. Germline V gives CDR1 LNHDA, CDR2 SQIVND (reference sequence).

CDR3 in amino acids: CASSLGLPRGYTF. In DNA form, the CDR3 reads TGCGCCAGCAGCTTGGGTCTCCCGCGGGGCTACACCTTC. This chain connects TRBV5-1 to TRBJ1-2; D is unclear. This CDR3 region has 13 residues. V lost 0 bases and J 8 bases, leaving 11 bases between the germline ends. Looked up from germline, CDR1 is SGHRS and CDR2 is YFSETQ.

The chain is built from TRBV29-1 and TRBJ1-1; no reliable D call. The CDR3 contains 13 residues. V lost 4 bases and J lost 1, with 10 bases in between. Germline loops: CDR1 SQVTM, CDR2 ANQGSEA. CDR3 sequence reads: CSVVRIGNTEAFF. CDR3 in DNA: TGCAGCGTTGTGAGGATAGGGAACACTGAAGCTTTCTTT.

The gene calls are TRBV28 and TRBJ2-6, with D possibly TRBD1 on 6 matching bases. The CDR3 extends over 18 amino acids. CDR1 MDHEN and CDR2 SYDVKM come from the germline V gene. The V end was cut by 5 bases, the J end by 0 bases, with 17 bases between. CDR3: CASSPGGGHFSGANVLTF. The CDR3 DNA follows: TGTGCCAGCAGTCCAGGTGGGGGACACTTCTCTGGGGCCAACGTCCTGACTTTC.

This chain links TRBV7-2 with TRBJ2-7, with D uncertain. Per the germline V gene, CDR1 is SGHTA and CDR2 is FQGNSA. The ends were cut back, 5 bases at V and 2 bases at J, with 10 bases in the middle. This CDR3 is built from 13 residues. CDR3 nucleotides: TGTGCCAGCAGCCCACTGCTCCCCTACGAGCAGTACTTC. Translating it yields CASSPLLPYEQYF.